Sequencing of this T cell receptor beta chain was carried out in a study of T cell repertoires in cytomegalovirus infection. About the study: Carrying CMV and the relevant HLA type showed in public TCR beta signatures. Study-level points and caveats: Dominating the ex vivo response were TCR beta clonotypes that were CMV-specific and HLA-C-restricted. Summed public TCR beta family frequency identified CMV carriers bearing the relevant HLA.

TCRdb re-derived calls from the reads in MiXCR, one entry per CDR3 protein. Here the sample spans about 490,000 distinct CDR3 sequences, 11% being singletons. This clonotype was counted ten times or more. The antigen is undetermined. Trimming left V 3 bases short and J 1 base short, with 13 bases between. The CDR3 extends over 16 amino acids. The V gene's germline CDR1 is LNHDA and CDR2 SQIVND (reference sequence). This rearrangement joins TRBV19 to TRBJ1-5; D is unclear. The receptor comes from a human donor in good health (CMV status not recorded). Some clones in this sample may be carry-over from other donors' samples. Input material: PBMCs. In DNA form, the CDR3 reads TGTGCCAGTAGTATTGCTTCGGGAAAGAGCAATCAGCCCCAGCATTTT. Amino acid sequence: CASSIASGKSNQPQHF.